This entry lists 28 T cell receptor beta chains sequenced from one sample in a study of cytomegalovirus exposure and HLA in healthy donors. Primers included in the PCR were 60 Vbeta and 13 Jbeta primers. Using immunoSEQ multiplex PCR, the repertoire was profiled, and TCRdb retains in-frame clones only, with some absent. This table holds around 160,000 clones, 75% found once. The material sequenced was PBMCs. The receptors originated from a male donor in good health and CMV-seronegative.

This chain links TRBV30 with TRBJ2-7, with TRBD1 matching 10 bases. This CDR3 contains 13 residues. The V and J ends lost 4 bases and 5 bases, in that order; junction bases with no gene match: 5. The germline gives CDR1 GTSNPN, CDR2 SVGIG (reference sequence). The CDR3 DNA reads as TGTGCCTGGATCGAGACAGGGGGCAACGAGCAGTACTTC. Translation: CAWIETGGNEQYF.

V and J are TRBV29-1 and TRBJ1-2; TRBD1 might be the D (6 bases). The length of the CDR3 is 15 residues. V lost 6 bases and J 2 bases, leaving 19 bases between the germline ends. Germline assignment: CDR1 SQVTM and CDR2 ANQGSEA. The CDR3 DNA sequence: TGCAGCGTAGGGTCCTACAGGGCGCAGAACTATGGCTACACCTTC. Its translation: CSVGSYRAQNYGYTF. Combining the CDR3 with reference TRBV29-1 and TRBJ1-2 gives the whole variable domain SAVISQKPSRDICQRGTSLTIQCQVDSQVTMMFWYRQQPGQSLTLIATANQGSEATYESGFVIDKFPISRPNLTFSTLTVSNMSPEDSSIYLCSVGSYRAQNYGYTFGSGTRLTVV.

The J gene is TRBJ2-1, the V gene TRBV14; D might be TRBD2 (6 bases). The CDR3 totals 15 residues. Between the trimmed V and J ends, which lost 8 bases and 0 bases, there was a span of 14 bases. In germline, CDR1 is SGHDN, CDR2 FVKESK. CDR3 DNA: TGTGCCAGCCGCGGGACTTCGGACTCCTACAATGAGCAGTTCTTC. Translation gives CASRGTSDSYNEQFF.

The chain combines TRBV28 with TRBJ2-7, with 7 positions matching TRBD1. Germline trimming cut 4 bases from V and 9 bases from J; bases unmatched to any gene: 12. Germline CDR1 reads MDHEN; CDR2 reads SYDVKM. There are 14 residues in the CDR3. This CDR3 reads CASSSGDSVQRQYF. In DNA form, the CDR3 reads TGTGCCAGCAGTTCAGGGGACAGTGTCCAACGGCAGTACTTC. The variable domain in full, completed from reference TRBV28 and TRBJ2-7, reads DVKVTQSSRYLVKRTGEKVFLECVQDMDHENMFWYRQDPGLGLRLIYFSYDVKMKEKGDIPEGYSVSREKKERFSLILESASTNQTSMYLCASSSGDSVQRQYFGPGTRLTVT.

CDR3 loop: CASSTRQGNYGYTF. In nucleotides, the CDR3 is TGCGCCAGCAGCACCCGACAGGGTAACTATGGCTACACCTTC. The chain uses TRBV5-1 and TRBJ1-2, with TRBD1 matching over 7 bases. Unmatched junction bases numbered 4, after V lost 4 bases and J lost 1 base. Germline V gene lookup returns CDR1 SGHRS and CDR2 YFSETQ. This CDR3 is built from 14 residues.

This clone was observed a handful of times. The rearrangement uses TRBV6-4 and TRBJ1-5, with D possibly matching TRBD1 (6 bases). The germline gives CDR1 MRHNA, CDR2 SNTAGT. V gave up 11 bases and J gave up 5 bases, with 16 bases separating them. The CDR3 runs 13 residues. CDR3 DNA: TGTGCCTCCTCCGCAGGGGAGCATCAGCCCCAGCATTTT. This translates into CASSAGEHQPQHF.

This clone was observed a single time. This chain links TRBV15 with TRBJ1-1, with D tentatively TRBD1 (5 bases). Trimming removed 5 bases at V and 6 bases at J, with 19 bases between. CDR3 length: 15 residues. CDR1 and CDR2 (germline): LNHNV, YYDKDF (reference sequence). Here the CDR3 DNA reads TGTGCCACCAGCGGGCTCCAGGGTTTGATCGCTGAAGCTTTCTTT. Its protein product is CATSGLQGLIAEAFF.

This clone appeared a few times. V usage is TRBV11-1 and J usage is TRBJ2-1; TRBD2 aligns across 9 bases. Losses at the gene ends were 5 bases for V and 9 bases for J; bases not matched to a gene: 17. The CDR3 has 17 residues. Germline V gene lookup returns CDR1 SGHAT and CDR2 FQDESV (reference sequence). The DNA for the CDR3 is TGTGCCAGCAGCCCCAGAACCTACGCGGGAGGGCAGGGTGAGCAGTTCTTC. This encodes CASSPRTYAGGQGEQFF.

This clone was found once. V and J are TRBV7-3 and TRBJ2-3, with D perhaps TRBD2 (6 bases). The V end was cut by 5 bases, the J end by 4 bases, with 10 bases between. Germline CDR1 and CDR2: SGHTA and FQGTGA. This CDR3 contains 13 residues. The CDR3 DNA sequence: TGTGCCAGCAGCCCCGGGGGTTCAGATACGCAGTATTTT. Translating it yields CASSPGGSDTQYF.

This rearrangement joins TRBV9 to TRBJ2-1, with 7 bases identical to TRBD2. Germline loops: CDR1 SGDLS, CDR2 YYNGEE. CDR3 length: 13 amino acids. The ends lost 3 bases at V and 9 bases at J; junction bases unmatched: 6. The CDR3 sequence is CASSGGRGSEQFF. The CDR3 DNA is TGTGCCAGCAGCGGGGGGAGGGGCTCTGAGCAGTTCTTC.

The gene calls are TRBV7-3 and TRBJ1-4; 12 bases match TRBD1. Germline CDR1 is SGHTA and CDR2 is FQGTGA. The CDR3 sequence is 21 residues long. V lost 2 bases to trimming and J lost 0 bases; unmatched junction nucleotides: 13. CDR3 nucleotide sequence: TGTGCCAGCAGCTTATCAGTCTGGGACAGGGGGCAGTCTGCAACTAATGAAAAACTGTTTTTT. It specifies CASSLSVWDRGQSATNEKLFF.

V gene TRBV30 combines with J gene TRBJ1-1; D is undetermined. Germline V lookup: CDR1 GTSNPN, CDR2 SVGIG (reference sequence). Trimming left V 3 bases short and J 3 bases short, with 11 bases between. The CDR3 consists of 13 residues. In nucleotides, the CDR3 is TGTGCCTGGAGGCCGGGTACGGACACTGAAGCTTTCTTT. Residues: CAWRPGTDTEAFF.

The rearrangement joins TRBV9 to TRBJ1-1; D remains ambiguous. The length of the CDR3 is 13 residues. Germline V gene lookup returns CDR1 SGDLS and CDR2 YYNGEE. V lost 1 base, J lost 5 bases, and 9 bases lay in between. The CDR3 DNA is TGTGCCAGCAGCGTAAAGGGAGGGACTGAAGCTTTCTTT. This gives the protein CASSVKGGTEAFF.

This clone was detected a few times. CDR3 nucleotides: TGTGCCAGCAGCTTAGTGGGACAGGGGGCCTACGAGCAGTACTTC. Protein sequence: CASSLVGQGAYEQYF. V is TRBV7-2 and J is TRBJ2-7, with TRBD1 matching 11 bases. From germline, CDR1 is SGHTA and CDR2 FQGNSA. The V and J ends lost 1 base and 2 bases, in that order; junction bases with no gene match: 1. The CDR3 has 15 amino acids.

This clone has only a few counts. The chain recombines TRBV13 with TRBJ2-3, with D perhaps matching TRBD2 (6 bases). Trimming pared 6 bases from V and 3 bases from J, leaving 10 bases between. CDR1 is PRHDT and CDR2 is FYEKMQ in the germline V gene (reference sequence). The CDR3 has 13 residues. The CDR3 DNA is TGTGCCAGCAGGCGGGGTGGGACAGATACGCAGTATTTT. Its protein product is CASRRGGTDTQYF. Variable domain in full (rest from reference TRBV13 and TRBJ2-3): AAGVIQSPRHLIKEKRETATLKCYPIPRHDTVYWYQQGPGQDPQFLISFYEKMQSDKGSIPDRFSAQQFSDYHSELNMSSLELGDSALYFCASRRGGTDTQYFGPGTRLTVL.

The V gene is TRBV25-1, the J gene TRBJ2-1, with 8 bases fitting TRBD1. Looked up from germline, CDR1 is MGHDK and CDR2 is SYGVNS. The CDR3 consists of 13 residues. V was clipped by 5 bases and J by 6 bases; unmatched bases: 3. The CDR3 sequence: CASSRQGANEQFF. The DNA for the CDR3 is TGTGCCAGCAGTCGGCAGGGGGCCAATGAGCAGTTCTTC.

The V call is TRBV5-8, the J call TRBJ2-6, with TRBD2 matching over 7 bases. The junction had 10 bases not matched to a gene; V was cut back by 1 base and J by 0 bases. CDR3 length: 19 residues. Germline CDR1 and CDR2: SGHTS and YDEGEE. The CDR3 DNA is TGTGCCAGCAGCTTGTGGTCGGGGAGGGCCCACTCTGGGGCCAACGTCCTGACTTTC. Translated, it gives CASSLWSGRAHSGANVLTF.

The rearrangement links TRBV5-1 to TRBJ1-5; D possibly corresponds to TRBD1 (5 bases). Trimming cost V 0 bases and J 6 bases, with 13 bases left between them. From germline, CDR1 is SGHRS and CDR2 YFSETQ. The CDR3 sequence is 15 residues long. The CDR3 region has the DNA TGCGCCAGCAGCTTGGAAGGGGCCTCGGGTCAGCCCCAGCATTTT. Protein sequence: CASSLEGASGQPQHF.

The J gene is TRBJ1-3, the V gene TRBV11-2; 10 positions agree with TRBD1. With 5 bases clipped from V and 3 bases from J, the junction kept 4 bases outside the gene matches. Germline CDR1 and CDR2: SGHAT and FQNNGV. The CDR3 sequence is 15 residues long. The CDR3 DNA reads TGTGCCAGCAGCAGACAGGGGGCAGATGGAAACACCATATATTTT. Translation: CASSRQGADGNTIYF.

Here the CDR3 reads CASSLIRKSAGVLNEQFF. DNA for the CDR3: TGTGCCAGCAGCTTAATAAGGAAGTCTGCGGGAGTCTTGAATGAGCAGTTCTTC. The chain links TRBV7-2 to TRBJ2-1; TRBD2 aligns across 7 bases. Per germline, CDR1 SGHTA and CDR2 FQGNSA. The junction had 17 bases not matched to a gene; V was cut back by 2 bases and J by 7 bases. This CDR3 has 18 amino acids.

This chain joins TRBV5-1 and TRBJ2-1, with 14 bases identical to TRBD2. J lost 3 bases, V lost 2 bases, and 10 bases had no gene match. Germline V gene sequence: CDR1 SGHRS, CDR2 YFSETQ. The CDR3 runs 19 residues. CDR3 in DNA: TGCGCCAGCAGCTTTCCGGGACTAGCGGGAGATGGCGACTACAATGAGCAGTTCTTC. As protein: CASSFPGLAGDGDYNEQFF.

The chain joins TRBV15 to TRBJ2-5; 8 bases are shared with TRBD2. The trim removed 7 bases at V and 5 bases at J, leaving 6 bases unmatched. Germline-derived CDR1 and CDR2 are LNHNV and YYDKDF (reference sequence). The length of the CDR3 is 13 residues. In nucleotides, the CDR3 is TGTGCCACCAAGATAGCGGGGTTGGAGACCCAGTACTTC. Its translation is CATKIAGLETQYF.

The rearrangement links TRBV30 to TRBJ2-1; no firm D call. The germline gives CDR1 GTSNPN, CDR2 SVGIG (reference sequence). The CDR3 has 15 residues. V was cut by 0 bases and J by 4 bases, with 13 bases left in between. The DNA of the CDR3 is TGTGCCTGGAGTGTAACCTCTAAGCCTTACAATGAGCAGTTCTTC. This codes for CAWSVTSKPYNEQFF.

This clone occurred a few times. The chain has TRBV5-1 and TRBJ1-2; D is possibly TRBD1 (5 bases). The germline V gene has CDR1 SGHRS and CDR2 YFSETQ. This CDR3 region has 18 residues. The ends were cut back, 4 bases at V and 4 bases at J, with 26 bases in the middle. CDR3 nucleotide sequence: TGCGCCAGCAGCGCCTATCCGTTGGGGCAGGGAAGTGGCTATGGCTACACCTTC. This gives the protein CASSAYPLGQGSGYGYTF. Looking up the rest from reference TRBV5-1 and TRBJ1-2 gives the full variable domain: KAGVTQTPRYLIKTRGQQVTLSCSPISGHRSVSWYQQTPGQGLQFLFEYFSETQRNKGNFPGRFSGRQFSNSRSEMNVSTLELGDSALYLCASSAYPLGQGSGYGYTFGSGTRLTVV.

The chain carries TRBV7-3 and TRBJ2-1; TRBD1 might be the D (5 bases). CDR3 length equals 15 residues. Trimming took off 2 bases at V and 7 bases at J, with 15 bases between the two ends. Germline CDR1 is SGHTA and CDR2 is FQGTGA. The CDR3, as DNA: TGTGCCAGCAGCTTAGGGGTGGGGCCACCTAATGAGCAGTTCTTC. This sequence encodes CASSLGVGPPNEQFF.

The rearrangement uses TRBV19 and TRBJ2-2; TRBD2 might be the D (5 bases). Germline V gives CDR1 LNHDA, CDR2 SQIVND (reference sequence). V shed 3 bases and J shed 3 bases, with 8 bases lying between them. This CDR3 spans 14 amino acids. Written as DNA, the CDR3 is TGTGCCAGTAGTATGGGCGGGTACACCGGGGAGCTGTTTTTT. It is translated as CASSMGGYTGELFF.

The chain uses TRBV7-2 and TRBJ1-3, with D uncertain. This CDR3 is built from 12 residues. Germline V lookup: CDR1 SGHTA, CDR2 FQGNSA. V was trimmed by 2 bases and J by 8 bases, leaving 7 bases between them. CDR3 sequence (DNA): TGTGCCAGCAGCTTATACCGGGACACCATATATTTT. This encodes CASSLYRDTIYF.

V gene TRBV27 combines with J gene TRBJ2-7, with 11 bases aligning to TRBD2. With V trimmed by 5 bases and J by 3 bases, 6 bases remained unmatched. The CDR3 is 15 amino acids. The V gene's germline CDR1 is MNHEY and CDR2 SMNVEV (reference sequence). CDR3 amino acids: CASSPLAGAGYEQYF. For the CDR3, the DNA is TGTGCCAGCAGTCCACTAGCGGGAGCGGGCTACGAGCAGTACTTC.